This TCR beta chain derives from a study of T cells in Graves' hyperthyroidism and ophthalmopathy. Findings of the study overall: Blood shared most expanded thyroid clonotypes above 0.001. Stable hyperthyroidism was separated from ophthalmopathy by a model based on 13 V-J features.

It was RNA transcripts that yielded the amplified TCR beta CDR3 regions. First-round RT-PCR of the TCR CDR3 relied on the HTBI primer set. Each CDR3 protein gets one entry after TCRdb re-called the multiplex PCR reads with MiXCR. The sample holds about 180,000 distinct CDR3 sequences, over 15% seen once. Lactation, pregnancy, other autoimmune disease or uncontrolled infection led to exclusion of patients. The authors obtained PBMCs from 10 ml of fresh peripheral blood. There are many counts of this clonotype. The target antigen is unknown. Germline-derived CDR1 and CDR2 are LNHNV and YYDKDF (reference sequence). Trimming left V 0 bases short and J 4 bases short, with 9 bases between. CDR3 size: 14 residues.

Source material: blood. The sequence derives from a woman in her fifties or sixties with Graves' hyperthyroidism. The V gene is TRBV15, the J gene TRBJ2-5; D not certain. CDR3 region: CATSRELGLETQYF. The CDR3 DNA reads as TGTGCCACCAGCAGAGAACTGGGGTTAGAGACCCAGTACTTC. Full variable domain (missing parts from reference TRBV15 and TRBJ2-5): DAMVIQNPRYQVTQFGKPVTLSCSQTLNHNVMYWYQQKSSQAPKLLFHYYDKDFNNEADTPDNFQSRRPNTSFCFLDIRSPGLGDTAMYLCATSRELGLETQYFGPGTRLLVL.